One and the same sample provided the 18 T cell receptor beta chains below, sequenced in a study of blood T cell repertoires in COVID-19. Using immunoSEQ multiplex PCR, the repertoire was profiled, and TCRdb retains in-frame clones only, with some absent. The profile shows fewer than 200,000 clones, approximately 86% of them singletons. The sequenced sample consisted of peripheral blood. All receptors derive from a woman aged 80 or older with COVID-19, enrolled during active disease.

The rearrangement joins TRBV27 to TRBJ2-3; 10 nucleotides align to TRBD2. Looked up from germline, CDR1 is MNHEY and CDR2 is SMNVEV (reference sequence). V shed 2 bases, J shed 3 bases, and the junction held 5 bases outside the gene matches. This CDR3 spans 16 amino acids. CDR3 amino acids: CASSLGLAGVTDTQYF. The CDR3 DNA reads as TGTGCCAGCAGTTTAGGCCTAGCGGGAGTGACAGATACGCAGTATTTT.

The V gene is TRBV3-1 (or the pseudogene TRBV3-2), the J gene TRBJ2-1; TRBD2 aligns across 14 bases. The V gene end was trimmed by 8 bases and the J gene end by 7 bases; junction bases not matched to a gene: 1. CDR1 LGHDT and CDR2 YNNKEL come from the germline V gene (reference sequence). The CDR3 contains 13 residues. The CDR3, as DNA: TGTGCCAGCGGACTAGCGGGAGGAAATGAGCAGTTCTTC. The encoded protein is CASGLAGGNEQFF.

This clone has just one count. Written as DNA, the CDR3 is TGTGCCAGCAGCTTTGGCGGGGGAGGTAGGAATGAGCAGTTCTTC. Its protein product is CASSFGGGGRNEQFF. The V and J genes are TRBV7-3 and TRBJ2-1; TRBD2 aligns across 7 bases. J was trimmed by 7 bases and V by 3 bases; bases with no gene match: 9. The CDR3 sequence is 15 residues long. The germline gives CDR1 SGHTA, CDR2 FQGTGA.

The gene calls are TRBV18 and TRBJ1-3; D not certain. The CDR3 totals 15 residues. Trimming stripped 3 bases from V and 4 bases from J, with 13 bases between. Germline lookup yields CDR1 KGHSH and CDR2 LQKENI. In DNA, the CDR3 is TGTGCCAGCTCACCGATGTCCGGGAAAGGAAACACCATATATTTT. Translation: CASSPMSGKGNTIYF.

This sequence joins TRBV18 and TRBJ2-7; the D gene is possibly TRBD2 (5 bases). The V gene lost 4 bases and the J gene lost 4 bases, with 8 bases spanning the gap. This CDR3 has 12 amino acids. Germline CDR1 is KGHSH and CDR2 is LQKENI. This CDR3 reads CASSQGSYEQYF. The CDR3 DNA reads TGTGCCAGCTCACAAGGGAGTTACGAGCAGTACTTC.

This clone has a single count. The rearrangement joins TRBV5-5 to TRBJ2-1; 7 positions match TRBD1. The CDR3 covers 13 residues. Trimming took 2 bases from V and 8 from J; bases not matched to a gene: 4. Germline V gives CDR1 SGHKS, CDR2 YYEKEE (reference sequence). The CDR3 here is CASSFTGVHEQFF. The CDR3 DNA reads TGTGCCAGCAGCTTTACAGGGGTCCATGAGCAGTTCTTC.

This clone was observed once. The chain employs TRBV3-1 (or the pseudogene TRBV3-2) and TRBJ2-1, with 9 bases that match TRBD2. CDR1 and CDR2 (germline): LGHDT, YNNKEL (reference sequence). With 6 bases clipped from V and 3 bases from J, the junction kept 3 bases outside the gene matches. This CDR3 spans 14 amino acids. This chain's CDR3 is CASRAGGDYNEQFF. DNA of the CDR3: TGTGCCAGCAGAGCGGGGGGTGACTACAATGAGCAGTTCTTC.

This chain links TRBV19 with TRBJ1-5; no clear D gene. The CDR3 is 13 residues long. Deletions cut 5 bases from V and 4 bases from J, with 9 bases between. CDR1 is LNHDA, CDR2 SQIVND, per germline (reference sequence). This CDR3 reads CASSWARNQPQHF. CDR3 DNA sequence: TGTGCCAGTAGTTGGGCCAGAAATCAGCCCCAGCATTTT. Using reference TRBV19 and TRBJ1-5 for the parts outside the CDR3, the full variable domain is DGGITQSPKYLFRKEGQNVTLSCEQNLNHDAMYWYRQDPGQGLRLIYYSQIVNDFQKGDIAEGYSVSREKKESFPLTVTSAQKNPTAFYLCASSWARNQPQHFGDGTRLSIL.

The gene calls are TRBV3-1 (or the pseudogene TRBV3-2) and TRBJ1-4; tentative D call: TRBD1 (6 bases). The CDR3 is 12 residues long. Germline V lookup: CDR1 LGHDT, CDR2 YNNKEL (reference sequence). V shed 5 bases and J shed 8 bases, with 9 bases lying between them. CDR3 DNA sequence: TGTGCCAGCAGCTCTGGACAGGAAAAACTGTTTTTT. This codes for CASSSGQEKLFF.

This clone was recorded only once. This chain joins TRBV5-4 and TRBJ2-5; 10 nucleotides line up with TRBD2. Losses at the gene ends were 1 base for V and 5 bases for J; bases not matched to a gene: 5. The CDR3 is made up of 15 amino acids. CDR1 is SGHNT, CDR2 YYREEE, per germline (reference sequence). The CDR3 loop is CASSLPAGGQETQYF. Here the CDR3 DNA reads TGTGCCAGCAGCTTGCCAGCGGGAGGGCAGGAGACCCAGTACTTC.

The rearrangement links TRBV5-4 to TRBJ2-1, with TRBD1 matching over 9 bases. The germline gives CDR1 SGHNT, CDR2 YYREEE (reference sequence). This CDR3 contains 15 residues. After removal of 1 base from V and 6 bases from J, the junction contained 5 bases not matched to a gene. The CDR3 sequence: CASSLRQGVVNEQFF. For the CDR3, the DNA is TGTGCCAGCAGCTTGAGACAGGGGGTGGTCAATGAGCAGTTCTTC.

This clone occurred a few times. The V and J genes are TRBV16 and TRBJ1-1, with D perhaps TRBD1 (6 bases). Trimming left V 5 bases short and J 0 bases short, with 13 bases between. Germline-derived CDR1 and CDR2 are KGHSY and FQNENV. This CDR3 contains 15 residues. The CDR3 nucleotides read TGTGCCAGCAGCGCTTCAAGGACAGTGAACACTGAAGCTTTCTTT. Protein sequence: CASSASRTVNTEAFF.

The chain uses TRBV20-1 and TRBJ2-4; a possible D gene is TRBD2 (5 bases). V lost 3 bases and J lost 7, with 13 bases in between. The CDR3 is made up of 13 amino acids. From germline, CDR1 is DFQATT and CDR2 SNEGSKA (reference sequence). In DNA form, the CDR3 reads TGCAGTGCTAGTGAAGGACCTAGCAACATTCAGTACTTC. Translation: CSASEGPSNIQYF.

This clone was observed a single time. The chain uses TRBV29-1 and TRBJ2-1; weak D call: TRBD2 (6 bases). Germline lookup yields CDR1 SQVTM and CDR2 ANQGSEA. V was pared by 6 bases and J by 7 bases, with 7 bases between. The CDR3 runs 10 residues. CDR3 in DNA: TGCAGCGTCGGACTAAATGAGCAGTTCTTC. Its protein is CSVGLNEQFF.

This clone was counted once. V usage is TRBV19 and J usage is TRBJ1-5, with D possibly matching TRBD1 (6 bases). In germline, CDR1 is LNHDA, CDR2 SQIVND (reference sequence). The CDR3 runs to 13 residues. Trimming cost V 4 bases and J 6 bases, with 10 bases left between them. DNA of the CDR3: TGTGCCAGTAGTACCACAGGGCGTCAGCCCCAGCATTTT. Amino acids: CASSTTGRQPQHF.

The V and J genes are TRBV28 and TRBJ2-7, with 10 bases that match TRBD1. V lost 7 bases to trimming and J lost 4 bases; unmatched junction nucleotides: 7. Germline CDR1 and CDR2: MDHEN and SYDVKM. This CDR3 contains 14 residues. For the CDR3, the DNA is TGTGCCAGCAAAGGGACAGGGGTTCCGTACGAGCAGTACTTC. The encoded protein is CASKGTGVPYEQYF. The full variable domain, rest sourced from reference TRBV28 and TRBJ2-7, is DVKVTQSSRYLVKRTGEKVFLECVQDMDHENMFWYRQDPGLGLRLIYFSYDVKMKEKGDIPEGYSVSREKKERFSLILESASTNQTSMYLCASKGTGVPYEQYFGPGTRLTVT.

This chain joins TRBV19 and TRBJ1-3; TRBD1 is a possible D gene (6 bases). Looked up from germline, CDR1 is LNHDA and CDR2 is SQIVND (reference sequence). This CDR3 contains 15 residues. Trimming pared 5 bases from V and 0 bases from J, leaving 11 bases between. The CDR3 bases are TGTGCCAGTAGTTCGGGACAACTCTCTGGAAACACCATATATTTT. Translation gives CASSSGQLSGNTIYF.

This sequence joins TRBV29-1 and TRBJ2-7; TRBD1 matches at 8 bases. Trimming cost V 7 bases and J 2 bases; bases outside gene matches: 7. Germline-derived CDR1 and CDR2 are SQVTM and ANQGSEA. The CDR3 has 13 amino acids. Written as DNA, the CDR3 is TGCAGCGCCCTAGGACAGGGCACCTACGAGCAGTACTTC. It codes for CSALGQGTYEQYF.